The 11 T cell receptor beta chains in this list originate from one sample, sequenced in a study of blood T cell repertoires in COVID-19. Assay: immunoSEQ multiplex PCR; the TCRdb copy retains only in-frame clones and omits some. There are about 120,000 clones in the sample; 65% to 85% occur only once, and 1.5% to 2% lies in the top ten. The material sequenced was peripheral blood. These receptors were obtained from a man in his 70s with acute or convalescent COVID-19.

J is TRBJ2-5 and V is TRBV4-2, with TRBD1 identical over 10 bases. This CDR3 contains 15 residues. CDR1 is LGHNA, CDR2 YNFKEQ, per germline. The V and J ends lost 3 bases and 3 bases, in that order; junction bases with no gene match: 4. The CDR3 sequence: CASSHAGTGEETQYF. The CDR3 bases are TGTGCCAGCAGCCATGCCGGGACAGGGGAAGAGACCCAGTACTTC.

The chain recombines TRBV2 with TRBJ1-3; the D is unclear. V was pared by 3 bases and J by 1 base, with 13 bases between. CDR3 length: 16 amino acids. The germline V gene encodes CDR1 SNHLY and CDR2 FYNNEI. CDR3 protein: CASSDQAAGSGNTIYF. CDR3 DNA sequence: TGTGCCAGCAGTGATCAGGCGGCGGGATCTGGAAACACCATATATTTT.

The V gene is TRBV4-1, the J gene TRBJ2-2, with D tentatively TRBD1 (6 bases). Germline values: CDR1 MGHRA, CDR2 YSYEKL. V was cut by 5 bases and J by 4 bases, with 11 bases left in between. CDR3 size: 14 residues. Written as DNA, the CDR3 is TGCGCCAGCAGCGTGGGGGCGAGCACCGGGGAGCTGTTTTTT. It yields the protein CASSVGASTGELFF.

The CDR3 DNA reads as TGCGCCAGCAGCGCCGGACTAGCGCTCGATGAGCAGTTCTTC. Translation: CASSAGLALDEQFF. The chain has TRBV5-1 and TRBJ2-1; TRBD2 matches at 9 bases. CDR1 is SGHRS and CDR2 is YFSETQ in the germline V gene. The V segment lost 4 bases and the J segment 8 bases; nucleotides outside the gene matches: 7. The CDR3 has 14 residues.

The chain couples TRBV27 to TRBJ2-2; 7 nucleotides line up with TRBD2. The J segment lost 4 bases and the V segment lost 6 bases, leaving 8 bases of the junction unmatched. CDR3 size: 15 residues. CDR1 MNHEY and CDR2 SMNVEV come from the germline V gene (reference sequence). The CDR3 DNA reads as TGTGCCAGCAGCTTGGGTGGCGGGAGCACCGGGGAGCTGTTTTTT. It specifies CASSLGGGSTGELFF.

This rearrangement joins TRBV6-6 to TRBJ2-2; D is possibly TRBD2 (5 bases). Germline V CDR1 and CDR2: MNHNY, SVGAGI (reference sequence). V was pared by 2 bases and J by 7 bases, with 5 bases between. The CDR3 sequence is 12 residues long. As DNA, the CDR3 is TGTGCCAGCAGTTACGAGGGCGGGGAGCTGTTTTTT. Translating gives CASSYEGGELFF.

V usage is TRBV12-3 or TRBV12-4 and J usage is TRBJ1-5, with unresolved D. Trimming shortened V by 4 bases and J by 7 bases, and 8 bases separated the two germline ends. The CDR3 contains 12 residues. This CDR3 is CASSWEGQPQHF. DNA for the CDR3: TGTGCCAGCAGTTGGGAGGGACAGCCCCAGCATTTT.

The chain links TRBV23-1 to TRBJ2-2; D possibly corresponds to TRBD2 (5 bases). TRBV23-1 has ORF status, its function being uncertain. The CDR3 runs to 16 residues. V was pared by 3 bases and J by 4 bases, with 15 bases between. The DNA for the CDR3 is TGCGCCAGCAGTCACCCCGGATACCGGGGCACCGGGGAGCTGTTTTTT. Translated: CASSHPGYRGTGELFF.

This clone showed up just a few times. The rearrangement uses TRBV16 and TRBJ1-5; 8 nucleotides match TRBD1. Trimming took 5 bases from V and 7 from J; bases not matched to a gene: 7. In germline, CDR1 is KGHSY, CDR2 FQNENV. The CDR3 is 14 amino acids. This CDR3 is CASSEDRVGQPQHF. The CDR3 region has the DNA TGTGCCAGCAGCGAGGACAGGGTAGGACAGCCCCAGCATTTT.

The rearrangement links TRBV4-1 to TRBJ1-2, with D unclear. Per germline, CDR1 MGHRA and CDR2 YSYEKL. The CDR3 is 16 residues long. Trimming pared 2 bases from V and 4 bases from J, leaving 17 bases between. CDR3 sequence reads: CASSQRFSGLLYGYTF. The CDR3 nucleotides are TGCGCCAGCAGCCAAAGATTCTCTGGACTCCTCTATGGCTACACCTTC.

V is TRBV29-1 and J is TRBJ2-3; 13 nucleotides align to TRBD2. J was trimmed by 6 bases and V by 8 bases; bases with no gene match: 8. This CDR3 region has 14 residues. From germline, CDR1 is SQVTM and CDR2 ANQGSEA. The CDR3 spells CSTLAGGIIDTQYF. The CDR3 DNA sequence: TGCAGCACACTAGCGGGGGGGATCATTGATACGCAGTATTTT.